This T cell receptor beta chain originates from a study of a mutant IDH1 vaccine in newly diagnosed glioma (TCRdb year 2021). Broadly, across the study: Vaccination started 4-6 weeks after radiotherapy alone, or was given together with temozolomide cycles in the groups whose treatment included chemotherapy. Of the approximately 34 treated patients, approximately 60% were male and 37.5% were female, and a mean age of roughly 41 years was recorded. Prior to enrollment, patients had been given standard therapy consisting of radiotherapy alone, temozolomide alone, or radiochemotherapy with temozolomide, with the combination given to most patients. The week-35 safety follow-up took place at visit V12, and the week-47 end of study took place at visit V13. Peripheral blood was drawn at six visits: V03 (baseline), V05, V07, V10, V12 and V13. Longitudinal TCRB deep sequencing was done for fewer than 30 treated patients, wherever samples were available for exploratory analyses. General findings and caveats noted by the study authors: Immune responses induced by the vaccine were seen in over 90% of patients across multiple MHC alleles. Availability determined which PBMC samples were chosen for TCRB deep sequencing. The authors stated that sample limitations prevented analyses of patient blood samples from being reproduced. Pseudoprogression appeared unrelated to alterations in the top peripheral T cell clonotypes detected by TCRB sequencing.

The time point label, read with the paper, signifies: week 35, safety follow-up. Each vaccine dose was 300 ug of a 20-mer mutant IDH1 peptide in Montanide, given subcutaneously with topical imiquimod. Eight vaccinations were administered to patients in weeks 1, 3, 5, 7, 11, 15, 19 and 23, corresponding to visits V03 through V10. Newly diagnosed WHO grade 3 or 4 IDH1-mutant astrocytomas showing loss of nuclear ATRX were present in the donors. The samples were drawn from NOA16, a multicentre, single-arm, open-label phase I trial in Germany that tested a mutant IDH1 peptide vaccine in humans for the first time. Genomic DNA for TCRB sequencing was extracted from EDTA blood using the DNeasy Blood and Tissue Kit. Worth noting for this clone: It lacks a known antigen. No base quality values were provided; no much bigger clone lies one nucleotide off.

The library relied on the immunoSEQ multiplex PCR assay. The hsTCRB Kit was used according to the manufacturer's protocol to amplify rearranged TCR beta chain sequences. TCRB libraries were sequenced on an Illumina MiSeq. The authors' analysis ran thus. The proprietary platform of the kit vendor was used for demultiplexing, trimming and gene mapping. Drawn from immuneACCESS, this table holds only the in-frame rearrangements with V and J called that TCRdb kept. Clones are partly lost; checked studies trace under half to an unresolved V gene and leave the rest unexplained. Clone size and V and J calls were adopted from that table, with D and trimming inferred from the DNA. This sample comprises roughly 26,000 clones, 75% to 90% of them detected only once. The ten largest account for 25% to 35% of the sample. Specimen: PBMCs, collected from a glioma patient whose treatment included an IDH1 peptide vaccine. This receptor was identified in a young man with glioma.

The CDR3 in this case is CASSLKASGQETQYF. The sequenced DNA: TGCGCCAGCAGCTTGAAGGCTAGCGGGCAAGAGACCCAGTACTTC. The sequence links TRBV5-1 to TRBJ2-5, and 8 bases in between align with TRBD2. The CDR3 runs 15 residues from the cysteine to the phenylalanine. Of the read, only the CDR3 DNA is kept; its 45 bases are in frame from base 1. CDR1 and CDR2, looked up from the germline V gene, are SGHRS and YFSETQ. V has 1 base trimmed and J has 2 bases trimmed; junction bases matching no gene number 4.